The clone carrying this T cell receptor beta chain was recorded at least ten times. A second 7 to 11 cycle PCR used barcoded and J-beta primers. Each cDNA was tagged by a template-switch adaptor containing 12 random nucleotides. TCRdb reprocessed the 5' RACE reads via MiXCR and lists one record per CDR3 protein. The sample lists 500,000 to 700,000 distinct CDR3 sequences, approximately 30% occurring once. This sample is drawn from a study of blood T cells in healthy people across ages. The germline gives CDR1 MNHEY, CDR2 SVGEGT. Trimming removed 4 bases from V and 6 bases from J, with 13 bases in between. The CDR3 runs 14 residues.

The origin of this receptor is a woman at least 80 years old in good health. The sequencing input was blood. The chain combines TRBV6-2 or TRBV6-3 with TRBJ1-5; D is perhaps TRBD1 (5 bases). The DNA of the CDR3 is TGTGCCAGCAGTTCACAGGAGCGGGGTCAGCCCCAGCATTTT. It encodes CASSSQERGQPQHF.